Listed here are 22 T cell receptor beta chains from one sample, sequenced in a study of a mutant IDH1 vaccine in newly diagnosed glioma listed by TCRdb under 2021. Antigens of these TCRs are unknown. In the paper's terms, the time point label means: week 11, during vaccination. Each vaccine dose, consisting of 300 ug of a 20-mer mutant IDH1 peptide in Montanide, was administered subcutaneously with topical imiquimod. The library was obtained by the immunoSEQ multiplex PCR assay. The table comes from immuneACCESS by way of TCRdb, which keeps in-frame sequences with V and J called. Part of the clones is missing from these tables; in studies checked, under half for an unresolved V gene and the rest for unknown reasons. Across this sample there are approximately 40,000 clones, with roughly 89% seen only once. The ten largest make up 2.2% of the sample. Source: PBMCs, taken from a glioma patient whose treatment included an IDH1 peptide vaccine. The source is a man in his forties with glioma.

The chain employs TRBV18 and TRBJ2-7; no reliable D call. Trimming removed 6 bases from V and 1 base from J, with 25 bases in between. The germline gives CDR1 KGHSH, CDR2 LQKENI. This CDR3 comprises 18 residues. The CDR3 region is CASSPLGGMAVDSYEQYF. As DNA, the CDR3 is TGTGCCAGCTCCCCGCTAGGCGGAATGGCGGTTGATTCCTACGAGCAGTACTTC.

The chain uses TRBV10-3 and TRBJ2-5, with 9 positions matching TRBD1. Trimming cost V 5 bases and J 2 bases; bases outside gene matches: 3. Germline CDR1 and CDR2: ENHRY and SYGVKD. The CDR3 sequence is 14 residues long. The CDR3, as DNA: TGTGCCATCAGTCTACAGGGGGCGCAAGAGACCCAGTACTTC. Translation: CAISLQGAQETQYF.

The chain links TRBV13 to TRBJ2-7, with 8 bases fitting TRBD1. Per germline, CDR1 PRHDT and CDR2 FYEKMQ (reference sequence). With 4 bases clipped from V and 2 bases from J, the junction kept 10 bases outside the gene matches. This CDR3 comprises 16 residues. In DNA, the CDR3 is TGTGCCAGCAGCTCACTCGCCGGGACAGGTACCTACGAGCAGTACTTC. This translates into CASSSLAGTGTYEQYF.

V gene TRBV4-3 combines with J gene TRBJ2-7, with TRBD2 matching over 8 bases. The CDR3 loop spans 16 amino acids. Germline CDR1 is LGHNA and CDR2 is YSLEER. The V segment lost 0 bases and the J segment 1 base; nucleotides outside the gene matches: 5. CDR3 nucleotides: TGCGCCAGCAGCCAAGACTACAGCGGGAGTTCCTACGAGCAGTACTTC. It is translated as CASSQDYSGSSYEQYF.

CDR3 in amino acids: CASSLAGVRPQYF. The CDR3 DNA follows: TGTGCCAGCAGCTTAGCTGGCGTCCGTCCGCAGTACTTC. The chain joins TRBV11-3 to TRBJ2-7; D is unclear. V was clipped by 1 base and J by 9 bases, with 13 bases between them. The germline V gene encodes CDR1 SGHNT and CDR2 YENEEA. The CDR3 runs to 13 residues. Full variable domain (rest looked up from reference TRBV11-3 and TRBJ2-7): EAGVVQSPRYKIIEKKQPVAFWCNPISGHNTLYWYLQNLGQGPELLIRYENEEAVDDSQLPKDRFSAERLKGVDSTLKIQPAELGDSAVYLCASSLAGVRPQYFGPGTRLTVT.

The V gene is TRBV6-1, the J gene TRBJ2-2; D unresolved. This CDR3 comprises 15 residues. CDR1 is MNHNS and CDR2 is SASEGT in the germline V gene. Deletions cut 3 bases from V and 6 bases from J, with 14 bases between. CDR3 in amino acids: CASSDVGGIAGELFF. In nucleotides, the CDR3 is TGTGCCAGCAGTGATGTCGGTGGGATTGCCGGGGAGCTGTTTTTT.

This chain joins TRBV27 and TRBJ2-1; 9 nucleotides line up with TRBD2. The V gene end was trimmed by 5 bases and the J gene end by 2 bases; junction bases not matched to a gene: 4. Germline V gene lookup returns CDR1 MNHEY and CDR2 SMNVEV (reference sequence). This CDR3 has 15 residues. CDR3 nucleotides: TGTGCCAGCAGTCCGATAGCGGGAGCCTACAATGAGCAGTTCTTC. Translating gives CASSPIAGAYNEQFF.

The rearrangement links TRBV7-9 to TRBJ2-2, with D perhaps matching TRBD2 (6 bases). The CDR3 runs to 16 residues. Germline V CDR1 and CDR2: SEHNR, FQNEAQ (reference sequence). The V end was cut by 7 bases, the J end by 2 bases, with 17 bases between. The CDR3 region has the DNA TGTGCCAGCAAACAAGGCGGGCGGGGTAACACCGGGGAGCTGTTTTTT. Amino acid sequence: CASKQGGRGNTGELFF. Based on the CDR3 plus reference TRBV7-9 and TRBJ2-2, the full variable domain is DTGVSQNPRHKITKRGQNVTFRCDPISEHNRLYWYRQTLGQGPEFLTYFQNEAQLEKSRLLSDRFSAERPKGSFSTLEIQRTEQGDSAMYLCASKQGGRGNTGELFFGEGSRLTVL.

V is TRBV7-9 and J is TRBJ2-1; 10 nucleotides align to TRBD2. CDR3 length equals 19 residues. Germline V gives CDR1 SEHNR, CDR2 FQNEAQ (reference sequence). V was pared by 4 bases and J by 0 bases, with 12 bases of the junction left unmatched. This CDR3 reads CASSSKQLAGTTSYNEQFF. CDR3 nucleotides: TGTGCCAGCAGCTCAAAGCAACTAGCGGGGACAACCTCCTACAATGAGCAGTTCTTC.

The gene calls are TRBV18 and TRBJ1-5; maybe TRBD1 (5 bases). The CDR3 spans 15 residues. From germline, CDR1 is KGHSH and CDR2 LQKENI. The V end lost 2 bases, the J end lost 2 bases, and 10 bases lay between the germline ends. CDR3 bases: TGTGCCAGCTCACCAATGGGGGGAGGCAATCAGCCCCAGCATTTT. Translation gives CASSPMGGGNQPQHF. Full variable domain (remainder filled in from reference TRBV18 and TRBJ1-5): NAGVMQNPRHLVRRRGQEARLRCSPMKGHSHVYWYRQLPEEGLKFMVYLQKENIIDESGMPKERFSAEFPKEGPSILRIQQVVRGDSAAYFCASSPMGGGNQPQHFGDGTRLSIL.

V usage is TRBV5-6 and J usage is TRBJ2-1, with D perhaps assigned TRBD1 or TRBD2 (5 bases each). CDR3 length: 18 residues. Trimming cost V 0 bases and J 0 bases, with 16 bases left between them. Germline lookup yields CDR1 SGHDT and CDR2 YYEEEE. The DNA of the CDR3 is TGTGCCAGCAGCTTGGTCCCCGCTTGGGGGATCTCCTACAATGAGCAGTTCTTC. Its protein is CASSLVPAWGISYNEQFF.

V is TRBV9 and J is TRBJ1-1; D gene uncertain. Germline V lookup: CDR1 SGDLS, CDR2 YYNGEE. V was clipped by 6 bases and J by 3 bases, with 12 bases between them. CDR3 size: 13 residues. The CDR3 sequence: CASTSYRDTEAFF. CDR3 in DNA: TGTGCCAGCACCTCTTACCGGGACACTGAAGCTTTCTTT.

In this sample, this clone turned up a few times. V gene TRBV4-3 combines with J gene TRBJ1-4, with TRBD1 matching 8 bases. The CDR3 is made up of 16 amino acids. The V segment lost 0 bases and the J segment 10 bases; nucleotides outside the gene matches: 10. From germline, CDR1 is LGHNA and CDR2 YSLEER. CDR3 protein: CASSQDSGDRGVKLFF. CDR3 DNA: TGCGCCAGCAGCCAAGATTCAGGAGACAGGGGTGTAAAACTGTTTTTT.

The chain is built from TRBV18 and TRBJ2-5, with 10 bases that match TRBD1. This CDR3 comprises 14 residues. After removal of 7 bases from V and 5 bases from J, the junction contained 7 bases not matched to a gene. From germline, CDR1 is KGHSH and CDR2 LQKENI. The CDR3 region has the DNA TGTGCCAGCTGCGCGACAGGGGGCGAGGAGACCCAGTACTTC. Protein: CASCATGGEETQYF.

The V call is TRBV5-1, the J call TRBJ2-7, with 8 bases identical to TRBD2. The J segment lost 3 bases and the V segment lost 2 bases, leaving 4 bases of the junction unmatched. Germline values: CDR1 SGHRS, CDR2 YFSETQ. The CDR3 loop spans 14 amino acids. The DNA for the CDR3 is TGCGCCAGCAGCTTAAACGGGAGGGGCTACGAGCAGTACTTC. This encodes CASSLNGRGYEQYF.

V usage is TRBV28 and J usage is TRBJ2-1, with D perhaps matching TRBD2 (6 bases). The CDR3 has 13 residues. The V end lost 6 bases, the J end lost 7 bases, and 13 bases lay between the germline ends. The germline gives CDR1 MDHEN, CDR2 SYDVKM. In DNA, the CDR3 is TGTGCCAGCAGAACCACGGGGAGGAATGAGCAGTTCTTC. This gives the protein CASRTTGRNEQFF.

The CDR3 sequence: CASSKREGGNEQFF. CDR3 coding DNA: TGTGCCAGCAGCAAGCGGGAGGGTGGCAATGAGCAGTTCTTC. This chain links TRBV9 with TRBJ2-1; 10 nucleotides line up with TRBD2. The CDR3 contains 14 residues. V dropped 4 bases and J dropped 6; count of bases not matched to a gene: 4. The V gene's germline CDR1 is SGDLS and CDR2 YYNGEE.

This chain joins TRBV7-9 and TRBJ2-5; 11 bases agree with TRBD1. The V segment lost 3 bases and the J segment 5 bases; nucleotides outside the gene matches: 5. Germline V gives CDR1 SEHNR, CDR2 FQNEAQ (reference sequence). This CDR3 has 15 residues. The CDR3 spells CASSFGTGGEETQYF. In DNA, the CDR3 is TGTGCCAGCAGCTTCGGGACAGGGGGGGAGGAGACCCAGTACTTC.

The chain uses TRBV19 and TRBJ2-2, with a tentative D call TRBD2 (6 bases). From germline, CDR1 is LNHDA and CDR2 SQIVND (reference sequence). The CDR3 is 16 residues long. Trimming removed 6 bases from V and 9 bases from J, with 23 bases in between. CDR3 bases: TGTGCCAGTAGACAGCCCGGGACTGGGAAAAATTGGGAGCTGTTTTTT. Amino acid sequence: CASRQPGTGKNWELFF.

This clone was counted a single time. This chain joins TRBV27 and TRBJ1-2; D may be TRBD1 (5 bases). The CDR3 covers 15 residues. Germline assignment: CDR1 MNHEY and CDR2 SMNVEV (reference sequence). V was cut by 8 bases and J by 3 bases, with 19 bases left in between. The CDR3, as DNA: TGTGCCAGCCGGCCAGGTGGGGGAAGGGACTATGGCTACACCTTC. It codes for CASRPGGGRDYGYTF.

V usage is TRBV7-2 and J usage is TRBJ2-1; no definite D call. The CDR3 is 15 residues long. The V end lost 5 bases, the J end lost 3 bases, and 14 bases lay between the germline ends. The V gene's germline CDR1 is SGHTA and CDR2 FQGNSA. In nucleotides, the CDR3 is TGTGCCAGCAGCGTCGTGACTGACTTCTACAATGAGCAGTTCTTC. Translated: CASSVVTDFYNEQFF.

This clone appeared a single time. The chain is built from TRBV7-8 and TRBJ2-5; TRBD1 aligns across 9 bases. Germline values: CDR1 SGHVS, CDR2 FQNEAQ. CDR3 size: 15 residues. Losses at the gene ends were 1 base for V and 6 bases for J; bases not matched to a gene: 6. CDR3 amino acids: CASSLDRQGGKTQYF. The CDR3 DNA is TGTGCCAGCAGCTTAGACCGACAGGGGGGGAAGACCCAGTACTTC.